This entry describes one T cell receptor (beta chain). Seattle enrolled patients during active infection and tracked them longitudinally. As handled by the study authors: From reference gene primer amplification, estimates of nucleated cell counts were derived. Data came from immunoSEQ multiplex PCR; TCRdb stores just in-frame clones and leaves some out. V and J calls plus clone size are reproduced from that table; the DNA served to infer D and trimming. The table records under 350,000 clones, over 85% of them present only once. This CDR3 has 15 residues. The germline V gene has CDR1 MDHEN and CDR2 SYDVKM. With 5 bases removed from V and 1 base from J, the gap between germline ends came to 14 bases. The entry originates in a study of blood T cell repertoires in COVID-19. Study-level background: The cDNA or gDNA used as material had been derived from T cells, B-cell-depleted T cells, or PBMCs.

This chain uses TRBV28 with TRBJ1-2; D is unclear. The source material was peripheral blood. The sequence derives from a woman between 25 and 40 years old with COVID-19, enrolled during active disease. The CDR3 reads CASSMRQFINYGYTF. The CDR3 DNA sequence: TGTGCCAGCAGTATGAGGCAGTTTATTAACTATGGCTACACCTTC.